This record covers a single T cell receptor beta chain. Its antigen is as yet unknown. This record belongs to a study of cytomegalovirus exposure and HLA in healthy donors. Study findings and constraints: Per a later analysis, HLA-associated TCR beta chains showed more clonal expansion than other, equally common TCR beta chains.

CDR1 MNHEY and CDR2 SVGAGI come from the germline V gene. V gave up 5 bases and J gave up 5 bases, with 18 bases separating them. The CDR3 sequence is 15 residues long. It was with 60 Vbeta and 13 Jbeta primers that the PCR ran. Only in-frame clones appear in the TCRdb table, and some are missing; sequencing was by immunoSEQ multiplex PCR. The sample lists 160,000 or so clones, approximately 81% occurring once. The TCR sequence derives from a female donor in good health and CMV-seronegative. The chain has TRBV6-5 and TRBJ1-2, with D maybe TRBD1 (5 bases). The sample was PBMCs. CDR3 sequence reads: CASSPLRGYGYGYTF. CDR3 sequence (DNA): TGTGCCAGCAGTCCCTTGCGGGGGTACGGGTATGGCTACACCTTC.